Each of the 30 T cell receptor beta chains below was sequenced from the same sample in a study of blood T cell repertoires in COVID-19. Produced via immunoSEQ multiplex PCR; TCRdb's table is partial and in-frame only. The data show fewer than 150,000 clones, 70% to 80% seen once. The material sequenced was peripheral blood. The receptors were gathered from a man in his sixties or seventies with acute or convalescent COVID-19.

This clone was seen more than once but under ten times. The rearrangement joins TRBV19 to TRBJ2-3; TRBD2 matches 14 bases. CDR3 length: 18 amino acids. The V segment lost 7 bases and the J segment 0 bases; nucleotides outside the gene matches: 9. Germline CDR1 reads LNHDA; CDR2 reads SQIVND (reference sequence). CDR3 nucleotide sequence: TGTGCCAGTACCCTGGGGACTAGCGGGAGACCTAGCACAGATACGCAGTATTTT. It translates to CASTLGTSGRPSTDTQYF.

DNA for the CDR3: TGTGCCAGCAGTTCGGGACAGTACACCGGGGAGCTGTTTTTT. Protein: CASSSGQYTGELFF. This chain uses TRBV6-5 with TRBJ2-2; 7 nucleotides agree with TRBD1. The trim removed 4 bases at V and 3 bases at J, leaving 2 bases unmatched. Germline CDR1 is MNHEY and CDR2 is SVGAGI. This CDR3 contains 14 residues.

This clone was picked up many times. Here the CDR3 DNA reads TGTGCCAGCAGTTTAAATCCGTTGTCCTACGAGCAGTACTTC. It yields the protein CASSLNPLSYEQYF. The rearrangement uses TRBV27 and TRBJ2-7; D is uncertain. Trimming left V 2 bases short and J 1 base short, with 9 bases between. The CDR3 sequence is 14 residues long. Germline CDR1 and CDR2: MNHEY and SMNVEV (reference sequence).

The chain uses TRBV9 and TRBJ1-6, with a possible D match to TRBD1 (5 bases). Per germline, CDR1 SGDLS and CDR2 YYNGEE. V shed 5 bases and J shed 1 base, with 16 bases lying between them. The CDR3 contains 17 residues. The CDR3 DNA reads as TGTGCCAGCAGTCCAGGGTTGGGGCGGTCCTATAATTCACCCCTCCACTTT. Residues: CASSPGLGRSYNSPLHF.

The chain recombines TRBV5-1 with TRBJ2-7; 9 bases fit TRBD1. This CDR3 region has 15 residues. Trimming cost V 0 bases and J 2 bases; bases outside gene matches: 3. Germline lookup yields CDR1 SGHRS and CDR2 YFSETQ. The CDR3, as DNA: TGCGCCAGCAGCTTGGGGACAGGGGAAGCCTACGAGCAGTACTTC. It specifies CASSLGTGEAYEQYF.

V usage is TRBV11-2 and J usage is TRBJ2-5; TRBD2 matches at 7 bases. CDR1 is SGHAT and CDR2 is FQNNGV in the germline V gene. CDR3 length: 15 amino acids. The J segment lost 10 bases and the V segment lost 1 base, leaving 12 bases of the junction unmatched. The CDR3 reads CASSLVGALSGGQYF. The DNA for the CDR3 is TGTGCCAGCAGCTTAGTCGGAGCCCTATCGGGGGGCCAGTACTTC.

The chain joins TRBV6-5 to TRBJ2-2, with a tentative D call TRBD2 (6 bases). V shed 6 bases and J shed 7 bases, with 9 bases lying between them. CDR3 length equals 12 residues. The germline V gene has CDR1 MNHEY and CDR2 SVGAGI. CDR3 amino acids: CASSHGGGELFF. In DNA form, the CDR3 reads TGTGCCAGCAGCCACGGGGGCGGGGAGCTGTTTTTT.

The rearrangement joins TRBV5-4 to TRBJ1-4, with a weak D call TRBD1 (6 bases). V gave up 4 bases and J gave up 1 base, with 11 bases separating them. The germline CDR1 and CDR2 sequences are SGHNT and YYREEE (reference sequence). The CDR3 runs to 15 residues. The CDR3 coding sequence is TGTGCCAGCAGCAACCCACAGGGAACTAATGAAAAACTGTTTTTT. Protein sequence: CASSNPQGTNEKLFF.

This sequence joins TRBV5-4 and TRBJ2-7, with 10 bases lining up with TRBD1. V dropped 2 bases and J dropped 6; count of bases not matched to a gene: 8. Per germline, CDR1 SGHNT and CDR2 YYREEE (reference sequence). The CDR3 is made up of 15 amino acids. CDR3 amino acids: CASSFYVDRGLEQYF. The DNA for the CDR3 is TGTGCCAGCAGCTTTTATGTCGACAGGGGGCTCGAGCAGTACTTC.

The chain recombines TRBV29-1 with TRBJ1-1, with D possibly TRBD1 on 5 matching bases. CDR1 is SQVTM, CDR2 ANQGSEA, per germline. The CDR3 loop spans 12 amino acids. Deletions cut 6 bases from V and 0 bases from J, with 8 bases between. The CDR3 loop reads CSVTVLNTEAFF. In DNA, the CDR3 is TGCAGCGTGACAGTCCTGAACACTGAAGCTTTCTTT.

This clone was seen a single time. The rearrangement links TRBV19 to TRBJ2-1, with 7 bases fitting TRBD2. V lost 4 bases and J lost 5; bases outside the gene matches: 11. The length of the CDR3 is 16 residues. CDR1 LNHDA and CDR2 SQIVND come from the germline V gene (reference sequence). CDR3 coding DNA: TGTGCCAGTAGTAACTCCCCCGGGACTAATAACAATGAGCAGTTCTTC. It yields the protein CASSNSPGTNNNEQFF.

The V gene is TRBV6-6, the J gene TRBJ1-6, with D possibly being TRBD1 (6 bases). CDR3 length equals 13 residues. Germline lookup yields CDR1 MNHNY and CDR2 SVGAGI (reference sequence). V dropped 10 bases and J dropped 9 bases, with 16 bases sitting between them. Written as DNA, the CDR3 is TGTGCCACCCGTCCAGGGGTCTTTTCACCCCTCCACTTT. This sequence encodes CATRPGVFSPLHF.

The chain employs TRBV7-9 and TRBJ2-2; perhaps TRBD1 as D (6 bases). V lost 5 bases and J lost 6, with 16 bases in between. The CDR3 is made up of 15 amino acids. Per germline, CDR1 SEHNR and CDR2 FQNEAQ (reference sequence). CDR3 DNA sequence: TGTGCCAGCAGCACAACAGGGTATCGGGCCGGGGAGCTGTTTTTT. Residues: CASSTTGYRAGELFF.

J is TRBJ2-7 and V is TRBV5-1, with 10 positions matching TRBD2. Germline-derived CDR1 and CDR2 are SGHRS and YFSETQ. The trim removed 4 bases at V and 1 base at J, leaving 5 bases unmatched. This CDR3 region has 15 residues. In DNA, the CDR3 is TGCGCCAGCAGCCTCAGCGGGGGGGCGTCCTACGAGCAGTACTTC. Its protein is CASSLSGGASYEQYF.

The chain carries TRBV19 and TRBJ2-3; 16 bases line up with TRBD2. The germline V gene encodes CDR1 LNHDA and CDR2 SQIVND (reference sequence). This CDR3 spans 19 amino acids. Unmatched junction bases numbered 10, after V lost 7 bases and J lost 0 bases. CDR3 sequence: CASTTLGLAGGPSTDTQYF. CDR3 DNA sequence: TGTGCCAGTACCACTCTGGGACTAGCGGGGGGGCCTAGCACAGATACGCAGTATTTT. The whole variable domain, filled in from reference TRBV19 and TRBJ2-3, reads DGGITQSPKYLFRKEGQNVTLSCEQNLNHDAMYWYRQDPGQGLRLIYYSQIVNDFQKGDIAEGYSVSREKKESFPLTVTSAQKNPTAFYLCASTTLGLAGGPSTDTQYFGPGTRLTVL.

To note about this clone: Other DNA sequences from this sample encode an identical CDR3 as well. The V call is TRBV29-1, the J call TRBJ1-1; tentative D call: TRBD1 (6 bases). The CDR3 has 13 amino acids. The V end was cut by 4 bases, the J end by 0 bases, with 9 bases between. Germline V CDR1 and CDR2: SQVTM, ANQGSEA. The CDR3 DNA sequence: TGCAGCGTTGCAGGACAGATGAACACTGAAGCTTTCTTT. Amino acids: CSVAGQMNTEAFF. The entire variable domain, with the rest obtained from reference TRBV29-1 and TRBJ1-1, is as follows: SAVISQKPSRDICQRGTSLTIQCQVDSQVTMMFWYRQQPGQSLTLIATANQGSEATYESGFVIDKFPISRPNLTFSTLTVSNMSPEDSSIYLCSVAGQMNTEAFFGQGTRLTVV.

In its sample, this clone was seen a few times. The chain joins TRBV5-6 to TRBJ2-1, with D possibly matching TRBD1 (6 bases). V gave up 2 bases and J gave up 6 bases, with 12 bases separating them. The CDR3 sequence is 14 residues long. CDR1 is SGHDT, CDR2 YYEEEE, per germline. CDR3 loop: CASSFWTDSNEQFF. The CDR3 DNA reads TGTGCCAGCAGCTTTTGGACAGACTCCAATGAGCAGTTCTTC.

This sequence joins TRBV4-3 and TRBJ1-2, with TRBD1 matching 7 bases. This CDR3 comprises 17 residues. Unmatched junction bases numbered 8, after V lost 0 bases and J lost 1 base. CDR1 is LGHNA and CDR2 is YSLEER in the germline V gene. CDR3 loop: CASSQDHGTADNYGYTF. CDR3 DNA sequence: TGCGCCAGCAGCCAAGATCACGGGACAGCAGATAACTATGGCTACACCTTC.

The genes are TRBV30 and TRBJ1-1; D is uncertain. Germline V CDR1 and CDR2: GTSNPN, SVGIG (reference sequence). This CDR3 contains 13 residues. V was cut by 5 bases and J by 1 base, with 11 bases left in between. CDR3 nucleotides: TGTGCCTGGGAGTTTGGAGGGAACACTGAAGCTTTCTTT. Amino acid sequence: CAWEFGGNTEAFF.

This chain joins TRBV28 and TRBJ1-5; D is perhaps TRBD1 (5 bases). Trimming removed 5 bases from V and 7 bases from J, with 15 bases in between. Germline V gives CDR1 MDHEN, CDR2 SYDVKM. CDR3 size: 14 residues. The CDR3 sequence is CASSGAPNPQPQHF. CDR3 DNA sequence: TGTGCCAGCAGTGGGGCCCCTAATCCGCAGCCCCAGCATTTT.

The chain joins TRBV27 to TRBJ1-1, with no clear D. V was cut by 6 bases and J by 3 bases, with 11 bases left in between. This CDR3 comprises 13 residues. Germline CDR1 reads MNHEY; CDR2 reads SMNVEV (reference sequence). The CDR3 loop reads CASRRLSDTEAFF. In DNA form, the CDR3 reads TGTGCCAGCAGACGATTATCGGACACTGAAGCTTTCTTT.

The genes are TRBV3-1 (or the pseudogene TRBV3-2) and TRBJ2-7; possibly TRBD2 for D (6 bases). Germline V CDR1 and CDR2: LGHDT, YNNKEL (reference sequence). V was shortened by 4 bases and J by 6 bases, with 13 bases between the two germline ends. The CDR3 spans 13 residues. CDR3 in amino acids: CASSLKGGREQYF. DNA of the CDR3: TGTGCCAGCAGCCTAAAAGGAGGGCGCGAGCAGTACTTC.

This clone was seen a handful of times. The chain is built from TRBV5-1 and TRBJ2-7; D is perhaps TRBD2 (5 bases). Trimming stripped 4 bases from V and 1 base from J, with 15 bases between. Germline V gene data show CDR1 as SGHRS and CDR2 as YFSETQ. The CDR3 consists of 15 residues. The CDR3: CASSTTGLRSYEQYF. The CDR3 coding sequence is TGCGCCAGCAGCACAACCGGACTCCGGTCCTACGAGCAGTACTTC. Full variable domain (rest looked up from reference TRBV5-1 and TRBJ2-7): KAGVTQTPRYLIKTRGQQVTLSCSPISGHRSVSWYQQTPGQGLQFLFEYFSETQRNKGNFPGRFSGRQFSNSRSEMNVSTLELGDSALYLCASSTTGLRSYEQYFGPGTRLTVT.

This chain joins TRBV3-1 (or the pseudogene TRBV3-2) and TRBJ2-2; D may be TRBD2 (6 bases). The germline V and J ends were trimmed by 5 bases and 3 bases, with 22 bases remaining between them. The CDR3 contains 18 residues. Per the germline V gene, CDR1 is LGHDT and CDR2 is YNNKEL (reference sequence). The CDR3, as DNA: TGTGCCAGCAGCGGCGGCTATAGCGGCGGGATAGACACCGGGGAGCTGTTTTTT. Its translation: CASSGGYSGGIDTGELFF.

The rearrangement uses TRBV6-6 and TRBJ2-7; the D gene is possibly TRBD1 (5 bases). V was pared by 2 bases and J by 3 bases, with 11 bases between. CDR1 is MNHNY and CDR2 is SVGAGI in the germline V gene (reference sequence). CDR3 length: 14 amino acids. This chain's CDR3 is CASSYDQGDYEQYF. The CDR3 DNA reads TGTGCCAGCAGTTACGATCAAGGGGACTACGAGCAGTACTTC.

The V call is TRBV7-3, the J call TRBJ1-2; 7 bases align to TRBD1. Looked up from germline, CDR1 is SGHTA and CDR2 is FQGTGA. The CDR3 has 13 residues. Losses at the gene ends were 3 bases for V and 2 bases for J; bases not matched to a gene: 0. CDR3 sequence: CASSLGQNYGYTF. The CDR3 DNA reads TGTGCCAGCAGCTTGGGACAGAACTATGGCTACACCTTC.

As DNA, the CDR3 is TGTGCCAGCACCCAGGTAGGGAGGAATCAGCCCCAGCATTTT. Translation gives CASTQVGRNQPQHF. V usage is TRBV2 and J usage is TRBJ1-5, with D hard to call. The CDR3 sequence is 14 residues long. CDR1 and CDR2 (germline): SNHLY, FYNNEI. V dropped 7 bases and J dropped 4 bases, with 14 bases sitting between them. The whole variable domain, filled in from reference TRBV2 and TRBJ1-5, reads EPEVTQTPSHQVTQMGQEVILRCVPISNHLYFYWYRQILGQKVEFLVSFYNNEISEKSEIFDDQFSVERPDGSNFTLKIRSTKLEDSAMYFCASTQVGRNQPQHFGDGTRLSIL.

The rearrangement joins TRBV19 to TRBJ2-5; 7 bases are shared with TRBD1. Germline V gene sequence: CDR1 LNHDA, CDR2 SQIVND (reference sequence). V gave up 1 base and J gave up 4 bases; unmatched junction bases: 6. The CDR3 sequence is 15 residues long. The CDR3 nucleotides read TGTGCCAGTAGTATAGTAGGGGGCGCAGCAGAGACCCAGTACTTC. Amino acids: CASSIVGGAAETQYF.

This clone was recorded only once. The genes are TRBV27 and TRBJ1-1; D unclear. The V gene's germline CDR1 is MNHEY and CDR2 SMNVEV (reference sequence). This CDR3 is built from 12 residues. V shed 0 bases and J shed 4 bases, with 3 bases lying between them. The CDR3, as DNA: TGTGCCAGCAGTTTATCGAGCACTGAAGCTTTCTTT. It translates to CASSLSSTEAFF.

The J gene is TRBJ2-5, the V gene TRBV18; TRBD1 is a possible D gene (7 bases). The CDR3 length is 15 residues. CDR1 KGHSH and CDR2 LQKENI come from the germline V gene. V was trimmed by 4 bases and J by 5 bases, leaving 17 bases between them. For the CDR3, the DNA is TGTGCCAGCTCACAAAACAGGGGAGGAGGGGAGACCCAGTACTTC. Its translation is CASSQNRGGGETQYF.